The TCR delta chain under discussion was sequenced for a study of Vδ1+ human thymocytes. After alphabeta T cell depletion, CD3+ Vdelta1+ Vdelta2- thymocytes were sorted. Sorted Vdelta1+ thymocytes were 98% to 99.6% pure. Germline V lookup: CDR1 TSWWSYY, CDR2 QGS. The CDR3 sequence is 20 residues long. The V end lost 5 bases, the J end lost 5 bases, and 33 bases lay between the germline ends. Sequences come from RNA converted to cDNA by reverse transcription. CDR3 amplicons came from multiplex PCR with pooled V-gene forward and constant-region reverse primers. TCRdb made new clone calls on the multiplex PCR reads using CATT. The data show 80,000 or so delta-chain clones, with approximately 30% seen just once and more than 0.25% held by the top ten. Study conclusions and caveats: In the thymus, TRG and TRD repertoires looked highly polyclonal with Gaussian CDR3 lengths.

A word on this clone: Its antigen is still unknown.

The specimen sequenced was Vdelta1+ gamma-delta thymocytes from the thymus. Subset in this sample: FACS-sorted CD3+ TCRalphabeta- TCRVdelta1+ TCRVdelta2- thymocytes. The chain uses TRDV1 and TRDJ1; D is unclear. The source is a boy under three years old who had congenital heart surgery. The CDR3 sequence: CALGQPYFPSGLRGDDKLIF. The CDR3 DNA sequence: TGTGCTCTTGGGCAACCTTATTTCCCATCGGGGCTTCGGGGCGATGATAAACTCATCTTT.